This T cell receptor (beta chain) was sequenced in a study of radiotherapy plus CTLA-4 blockade in lung cancer. Study summary: The study recorded objective responses in about 20% of patients and disease control in 31%. The study's findings and limits: There was expansion of tumor-derived TCR clones in blood after radiotherapy plus ipilimumab.

Clones were sequenced by immunoSEQ multiplex PCR, and TCRdb holds only the in-frame ones, with some missing. This sample has approximately 80,000 clones; 78% occur once, and the top ten carry over 20%. V was cut by 2 bases and J by 0 bases, with 17 bases left in between. The germline CDR1 and CDR2 sequences are SGHNT and YYREEE (reference sequence). The CDR3 length is 18 residues. Worth noting for this clone: Its antigen remains unidentified.

Enrolled patients, whose metastatic non-small-cell lung cancer was chemo-refractory, received focal radiation plus CTLA-4 blockade with ipilimumab. The sample consisted of peripheral blood, taken from a patient treated with radiotherapy plus ipilimumab. The rearrangement links TRBV5-4 to TRBJ1-4, with D possibly being TRBD1 (6 bases). The receptor was isolated from a human donor with non-small cell lung cancer whose response to radiotherapy plus ipilimumab could not be evaluated. Some clones in this sample may be carry-over from other donors' samples. The CDR3 coding sequence is TGTGCCAGCAGCTTAGGACAGAGTGCGACTCCAACTAATGAAAAACTGTTTTTT. It encodes CASSLGQSATPTNEKLFF. The full variable domain, rest sourced from reference TRBV5-4 and TRBJ1-4, is ETGVTQSPTHLIKTRGQQVTLRCSSQSGHNTVSWYQQALGQGPQFIFQYYREEENGRGNFPPRFSGLQFPNYSSELNVNALELDDSALYLCASSLGQSATPTNEKLFFGSGTQLSVL.